This is a list of T cell receptor beta chains from one sample in a study of human T cells and chemical hapten exposure. TCRdb passed the RACE reads through MiXCR, listing each CDR3 protein once. The sample shows roughly 380,000 distinct CDR3 sequences, approximately 4.4% of them seen only once. The input for sequencing was whole blood, taken in connection with sensitization to the hapten diphenylcyclopropenone (DPC). All receptors come from a woman aged 45-59 years with alopecia areata. Some clones in this sample may be carry-over from other donors' samples. Each CDR3 is given with its conserved first and last residue. The D gene is left open where the match is weak. Only part of the rows carry a size: once, few, many, or a class if the clone is expanded.

.	TRBV6-5	TRBD1	TRBJ2-7	TGTGCCAGCAGGCCACAGGGGAACCACGAGCAGTACTTC	CASRPQGNHEQYF
many	TRBV20-1	.	TRBJ2-7	TGCAGTGCTAGGGTCTCGGGACTCTTGCCCGAGCAGTACTTC	CSARVSGLLPEQYF
few	TRBV28	.	TRBJ1-1	TGTGCCAGCAGTTTAACTCCCCAGGGGACTGAAGCTTTCTTT	CASSLTPQGTEAFF
many	TRBV29-1	.	TRBJ2-5	TGCAGCGCCCGGCCGGGAGAAGAGACCCAGTACTTC	CSARPGEETQYF
many	TRBV6-2/TRBV6-3	TRBD1	TRBJ1-2	TGTGCCAGCAGACCCATGGGACAGGGAAACTATGGCTACACCTTC	CASRPMGQGNYGYTF
many	TRBV7-8	.	TRBJ1-1	TGTGCCAGCAGCTTCAGGGTGAACACTGAAGCTTTCTTT	CASSFRVNTEAFF
many	TRBV27	.	TRBJ1-6	TGTGCCAGCATAACACCCTATAATTCACCCCTCCACTTT	CASITPYNSPLHF
many	TRBV27	TRBD2	TRBJ2-7	TGTGCCAGCGGTATTGTAGCGGGAGCTACCTACGAGCAGTACTTC	CASGIVAGATYEQYF
few	TRBV20-1	.	TRBJ1-6	TGCAGTGCTAGAGATGACGCCGGGAGCTCCTATAATTCACCCCTCCACTTT	CSARDDAGSSYNSPLHF
many	TRBV6-1	TRBD1	TRBJ2-2	TGTGCCAGCAGCCGAGAGGGGGCTTCACGGACCGGGGAGCTGTTTTTT	CASSREGASRTGELFF
few	TRBV4-2	.	TRBJ1-4	TGTGCCAGCAGCCAAGGTCAGGGGCCTGAAAAACTGTTTTTT	CASSQGQGPEKLFF
many	TRBV6-1	.	TRBJ1-5	TGTGCCAACTCATGGGGCAGCAATCAGCCCCAGCATTTT	CANSWGSNQPQHF
.	TRBV7-9	TRBD2	TRBJ2-1	TGTGCCAGCAGCACCCTAGCGGGAGGGGGGCCCAATGAGCAGTTCTTC	CASSTLAGGGPNEQFF
many	TRBV6-6	.	TRBJ1-5	TGTGCCAGCAGTTACTCCCCCCGCGCGAGGGGCAATCAGCCCCAGCATTTT	CASSYSPRARGNQPQHF
once	TRBV3-1	.	TRBJ2-1	TGTGCCAGCAGCCAAGGACTGTTTGCCGGGCCCTCGGGGTATGAGCAGTTCTTC	CASSQGLFAGPSGYEQFF
many	TRBV5-1	.	TRBJ1-1	TGCGCCAGCACCCAGGGTATGAACACTGAAGCTTTCTTT	CASTQGMNTEAFF
many	TRBV4-1	.	TRBJ2-7	TGCGCCAGCAGCCAAGTCGCCTCGTACGAGCAGTACTTC	CASSQVASYEQYF
many	TRBV2	.	TRBJ2-2	TGTGCCAGCAGTCGGCGACCCTTGAACACCGGGGAGCTGTTTTTT	CASSRRPLNTGELFF
few	TRBV3-1	TRBD1	TRBJ2-3	TGTGCCAGCAGCCCGTACCCCGGGACAGCCATAGTGTCAGATACGCAGTATTTT	CASSPYPGTAIVSDTQYF
many	TRBV2	TRBD1	TRBJ1-4	TGTGCCAGCCGGACGGGACAGGGTTGGGAAAAACTGTTTTTT	CASRTGQGWEKLFF
many	TRBV29-1	.	TRBJ1-1	TGCAGCGTTGGGCACCAAAGGAACACTGAAGCTTTCTTT	CSVGHQRNTEAFF
many	TRBV7-2	.	TRBJ1-1	TGTGCCAGCAGCCCGATTGGGGCTCTTGAAGCTTTCTTT	CASSPIGALEAFF
many	TRBV18	TRBD1	TRBJ1-1	TGTGCCAGCTCCCCAGGGGGCTCGAACACTGAAGCTTTCTTT	CASSPGGSNTEAFF
many	TRBV7-7	.	TRBJ1-6	TGTGCCAGCAGCTTCTCGCCCCTCCACTTT	CASSFSPLHF
many	TRBV12-3/TRBV12-4	.	TRBJ2-1	TGTGCCAGCAGTTTTGGGCAGTTGCGCAATGAGCAGTTCTTC	CASSFGQLRNEQFF
many	TRBV9	TRBD2	TRBJ2-2	TGTGCCAGCAGCCCCAAGCGGGGGGGCGGGGCGACCGGGGAGCTGTTTTTT	CASSPKRGGGATGELFF
many	TRBV3-1	.	TRBJ1-1	TGTGCCAGCAGCCAAGGCTCGTGGGGTTCGGACACTGAAGCTTTCTTT	CASSQGSWGSDTEAFF
many	TRBV6-5	.	TRBJ2-3	TGTGCCAGCAGTTCCCTTTTAGCGGCCCATAATACGGATACGCAGTATTTT	CASSSLLAAHNTDTQYF
many	TRBV29-1	.	TRBJ1-1	TGCAGCGATGACAAGAACACTGAAGCTTTCTTT	CSDDKNTEAFF
few	TRBV3-1	.	TRBJ1-1	TGTGCCAGCAGCCTTCTGGGAGCTGGCATGAACACTGAAGCTTTCTTT	CASSLLGAGMNTEAFF
few	TRBV13	TRBD2	TRBJ2-3	TGTGCCAGCAGCTTAGCAGCGGGAGGGCCCGATACGCAGTATTTT	CASSLAAGGPDTQYF
many	TRBV6-2/TRBV6-3	TRBD1	TRBJ1-5	TGTGCCAGCAACAGCCGTACAGGGGTTGGAGAACAGCCCCAGCATTTT	CASNSRTGVGEQPQHF
many	TRBV29-1	.	TRBJ2-2	TGCAGCGTTGCGTCTAGCACCGGGGAGCTGTTTTTT	CSVASSTGELFF
few	TRBV27	TRBD1	TRBJ1-2	TGTGCCAGCAGTCGGGGACAGACTCCAAACTATGGCTACACCTTC	CASSRGQTPNYGYTF
many	TRBV12-3/TRBV12-4	TRBD1	TRBJ1-1	TGTGCCAGCAGCCGGAGGGGACAGGGGTCGAACACTGAAGCTTTCTTT	CASSRRGQGSNTEAFF
many	TRBV6-5	TRBD1	TRBJ1-5	TGTGCCAGCAGCCCCATAAAGGGACAGGGTGGACAGCCCCAGCATTTT	CASSPIKGQGGQPQHF
many	TRBV29-1	TRBD2	TRBJ2-5	TGCAGCGTTGAAGACGTTGGACTAGCGGGTAGAGAGACCCAGTACTTC	CSVEDVGLAGRETQYF
.	TRBV29-1	.	TRBJ2-3	TGCAGCGTTGCCAGGGAACTCCTCACAGATACGCAGTATTTT	CSVARELLTDTQYF
.	TRBV20-1	.	TRBJ1-1	TGCAGTGCTAGAACCCCCACGGGAATGAACACTGAAGCTTTCTTT	CSARTPTGMNTEAFF
many	TRBV7-6	TRBD1	TRBJ1-1	TGTGCCAGCAGCTGGCAGGGGGAATGGACTGAAGCTTTCTTT	CASSWQGEWTEAFF
many	TRBV7-2	.	TRBJ2-1	TGTGCCAGCAGCTTAGCCGTTAGCCAGCGGAATGAGCAGTTCTTC	CASSLAVSQRNEQFF
many	TRBV2	TRBD1	TRBJ1-2	TGTGCCAGCAGGGGGACAGGGGGCGTCGGCTACACCTTC	CASRGTGGVGYTF
few	TRBV12-3/TRBV12-4	.	TRBJ2-3	TGTGCCAGCAGTTCCGCTCAGGTTCCCCCCACAGATACGCAGTATTTT	CASSSAQVPPTDTQYF
many	TRBV3-1	TRBD1	TRBJ1-5	TGTGCCAGCAGCCAAGCCGGGACAGGGAATCAGCCCCAGCATTTT	CASSQAGTGNQPQHF
many	TRBV7-3	.	TRBJ2-6	TGTGCCAGCAGCCCGCGGCCAGGGTCTCCTGGGGCCAACGTCCTGACTTTC	CASSPRPGSPGANVLTF
many	TRBV28	.	TRBJ1-5	TGTGCCAGCAGAGGCGGGTATAGCAATCAGCCCCAGCATTTT	CASRGGYSNQPQHF
.	TRBV5-4	TRBD2	TRBJ2-7	TGTGCCAGCAGCTTGCAAGCGGGGGGCCTATACGAGCAGTACTTC	CASSLQAGGLYEQYF
many	TRBV7-2	.	TRBJ1-1	TGTGCCAGCAGCTTAGTAGACAGGAACACTGAAGCTTTCTTT	CASSLVDRNTEAFF
many	TRBV15	.	TRBJ1-5	TGTGCCACCAGCAGAGATCAGAAAACAGGTACAAGCCAGCCCCAGCATTTT	CATSRDQKTGTSQPQHF
many	TRBV20-1	TRBD2	TRBJ2-1	TGCAGTGCCCCTTCGGGCCGACTAGCGGGAGATGGGAATGAGCAGTTCTTC	CSAPSGRLAGDGNEQFF